The TCR beta chain under discussion was sequenced for a study of CD8+CD57+ T cells in acquired aplastic anemia. Study-level information: In CD4+ cells, healthy donors produced an average of around 11 million reads.

This CDR3 is 17 amino acids long. V was trimmed by 1 base and J by 2 bases, leaving 20 bases between them. The V gene's germline CDR1 is GTSNPN and CDR2 SVGIG (reference sequence). For CDR3 and TCR beta VDJ profiling, genomic DNA was the template used. TCRdb called the reads again in MiXCR, with one record for every CDR3 protein. The sample lists 150,000 to 200,000 distinct CDR3 sequences; 45% to 50% were seen once. Sequencing was performed on sorted CD4+, CD8+, or CD8+CD57+ T cells (not recorded which) from PBMCs. The sequence was collected from a human donor in good health. The chain employs TRBV30 and TRBJ1-1; D might be TRBD1 (6 bases). The CDR3: CAWSAIGGARFNTEAFF. The DNA of the CDR3 is TGTGCCTGGAGTGCCATTGGGGGGGCTAGGTTCAACACTGAAGCTTTCTTT.